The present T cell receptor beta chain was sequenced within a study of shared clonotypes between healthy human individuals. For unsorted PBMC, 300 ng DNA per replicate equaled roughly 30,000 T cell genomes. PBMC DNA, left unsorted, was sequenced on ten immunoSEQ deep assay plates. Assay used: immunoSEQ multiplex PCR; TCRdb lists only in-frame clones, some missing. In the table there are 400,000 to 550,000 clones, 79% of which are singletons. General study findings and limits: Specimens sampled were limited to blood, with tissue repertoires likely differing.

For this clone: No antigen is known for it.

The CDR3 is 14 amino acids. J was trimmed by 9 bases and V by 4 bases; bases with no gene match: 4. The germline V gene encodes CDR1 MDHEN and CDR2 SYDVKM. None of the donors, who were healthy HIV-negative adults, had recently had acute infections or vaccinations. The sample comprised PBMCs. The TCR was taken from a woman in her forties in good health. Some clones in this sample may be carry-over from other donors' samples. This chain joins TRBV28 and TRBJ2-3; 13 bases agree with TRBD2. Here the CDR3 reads CASSSSTSGRTQYF. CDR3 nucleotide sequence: TGTGCCAGCAGTTCCTCGACTAGCGGGAGGACGCAGTATTTT. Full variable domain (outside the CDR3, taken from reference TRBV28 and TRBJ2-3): DVKVTQSSRYLVKRTGEKVFLECVQDMDHENMFWYRQDPGLGLRLIYFSYDVKMKEKGDIPEGYSVSREKKERFSLILESASTNQTSMYLCASSSSTSGRTQYFGPGTRLTVL.